This T cell receptor (beta chain) came from a study of cytotoxic CD8 clonotypes in ibrutinib-treated CLL. Study-level results: Elevated clonality accompanied ibrutinib response, with a return toward baseline values at progression. Public clonotypes proved infrequent, and on treatment they shrank or remained steady. Baseline levels of clonality went above those of age-matched healthy donors and moved with circulating CD8+ T-cell counts.

TCR beta libraries used approximately 2 micrograms of genomic DNA from cryopreserved PBMCs. The CDR3 has 14 residues. The germline gives CDR1 MNHNY, CDR2 SVGAGI (reference sequence). V shed 0 bases and J 6 bases; nucleotides not matched to a gene: 3. Assay used: immunoSEQ multiplex PCR; TCRdb lists only in-frame clones, some missing. This table holds 130,000 to 150,000 clones, around 90% found once. To note about this clone: The antigen remains undetermined.

This specimen was PBMCs, taken after 12 months of ibrutinib treatment. The TCR originated in a human donor with chronic lymphocytic leukemia. This sequence joins TRBV6-6 and TRBJ2-3; 7 bases line up with TRBD2. CDR3 protein: CASSYSGGADTQYF. CDR3 DNA: TGTGCCAGCAGTTACTCGGGAGGGGCGGATACGCAGTATTTT.